One and the same sample provided the 7 T cell receptor beta chains below, sequenced in a study of Ad26.COV2.S vaccination and SARS-CoV-2 variants. Here immunoSEQ multiplex PCR was the method, and the copy in TCRdb shows in-frame clones only, minus some. The sample lists hundreds of thousands of clones; about 90% were seen once. Noted treatment: some 19 received Ad26.COV2.S at low or high dose, single or two shots; several received placebo; per-sample allocation not given. All samples were drawn on day 63, counting from the first vaccine or placebo injection. Source: peripheral blood, taken in a trial of Ad26.COV2.S vaccine versus placebo. These receptor sequences come from a person between 18 and 59 years old who received the Ad26.COV2.S COVID-19 vaccine or a placebo.

The chain joins TRBV4-3 to TRBJ2-1; no definite D call. Germline CDR1 is LGHNA and CDR2 is YSLEER. The CDR3 contains 14 residues. The V end lost 0 bases, the J end lost 5 bases, and 8 bases lay between the germline ends. This CDR3 is CASSQDGTNNEQFF. The CDR3 DNA follows: TGCGCCAGCAGCCAAGATGGAACCAACAATGAGCAGTTCTTC.

The rearrangement links TRBV3-1 (or the pseudogene TRBV3-2) to TRBJ2-7; D ambiguous. Germline V CDR1 and CDR2: LGHDT, YNNKEL (reference sequence). The CDR3 contains 14 residues. V was clipped by 1 base and J by 3 bases, with 10 bases between them. The CDR3 loop is CASSQGPRIYEQYF. CDR3 in DNA: TGTGCCAGCAGCCAAGGGCCCAGGATCTACGAGCAGTACTTC.

V and J are TRBV6-6 and TRBJ2-1; 11 bases fit TRBD2. J lost 3 bases, V lost 6 bases, and 4 bases had no gene match. CDR1 and CDR2 (germline): MNHNY, SVGAGI (reference sequence). This CDR3 region has 15 residues. CDR3 bases: TGTGCCAGCAGACCGGGACTAGCGGACTACAATGAGCAGTTCTTC. It encodes CASRPGLADYNEQFF.

This rearrangement joins TRBV7-9 to TRBJ2-7; maybe TRBD1 (6 bases). Trimming took off 5 bases at V and 5 bases at J, with 13 bases between the two ends. This CDR3 region has 13 residues. Looked up from germline, CDR1 is SEHNR and CDR2 is FQNEAQ (reference sequence). DNA for the CDR3: TGTGCCAGCAGCGTTAGGGGGATCAACGAGCAGTACTTC. Translation gives CASSVRGINEQYF.

V usage is TRBV24-1 and J usage is TRBJ1-2; D unresolved. Trimming pared 4 bases from V and 0 bases from J, leaving 8 bases between. The CDR3 has 14 residues. The germline gives CDR1 KGHDR, CDR2 SFDVKD. The DNA of the CDR3 is TGTGCCACCAGTGACCCTACAACTAACTATGGCTACACCTTC. It encodes CATSDPTTNYGYTF.

This clone appeared once. The rearrangement links TRBV5-4 to TRBJ2-1; 7 positions match TRBD2. The CDR3 totals 15 residues. Trimming at V came to 2 bases and at J to 0 bases, leaving 2 bases not matched to a gene. Germline CDR1 is SGHNT and CDR2 is YYREEE (reference sequence). CDR3 coding DNA: TGTGCCAGCAGCTTCCGGACTAGCTCCTACAATGAGCAGTTCTTC. Translating gives CASSFRTSSYNEQFF.

This clone was detected only once. This chain uses TRBV28 with TRBJ1-3; D not certain. CDR1 is MDHEN, CDR2 SYDVKM, per germline. The CDR3 has 15 amino acids. Trimming cost V 5 bases and J 0 bases, with 11 bases left between them. CDR3 in amino acids: CASSPLGSSGNTIYF. DNA of the CDR3: TGTGCCAGCAGTCCCTTGGGGAGCTCTGGAAACACCATATATTTT.